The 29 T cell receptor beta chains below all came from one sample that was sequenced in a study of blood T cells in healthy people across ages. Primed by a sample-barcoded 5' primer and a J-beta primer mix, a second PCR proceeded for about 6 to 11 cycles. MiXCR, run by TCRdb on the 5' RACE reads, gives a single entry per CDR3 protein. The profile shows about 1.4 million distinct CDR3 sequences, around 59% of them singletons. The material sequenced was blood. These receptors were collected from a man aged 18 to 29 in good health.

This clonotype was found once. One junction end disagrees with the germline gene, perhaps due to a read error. The CDR3 region has the DNA TGCGCCAGCAGCGGAGGGGGGGACCCTAGCACAGATACGCGGTATTTT. Translating gives CASSGGGDPSTDTRYF. The rearrangement uses TRBV5-1 and TRBJ2-3; tentatively, D is TRBD2 (7 bases). This CDR3 has 16 amino acids. Per germline, CDR1 SGHRS and CDR2 YFSETQ. Drawing the rest from reference TRBV5-1 and TRBJ2-3, the complete variable domain is KAGVTQTPRYLIKTRGQQVTLSCSPISGHRSVSWYQQTPGQGLQFLFEYFSETQRNKGNFPGRFSGRQFSNSRSEMNVSTLELGDSALYLCASSGGGDPSTDTRYFGPGTRLTVL.

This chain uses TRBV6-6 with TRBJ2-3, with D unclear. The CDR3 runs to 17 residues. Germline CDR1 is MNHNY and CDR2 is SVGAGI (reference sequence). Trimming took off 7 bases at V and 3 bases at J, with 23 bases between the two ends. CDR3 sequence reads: CASTWSLSKGLTDTQYF. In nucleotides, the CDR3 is TGTGCCAGCACCTGGTCACTATCAAAGGGCCTTACAGATACGCAGTATTTT.

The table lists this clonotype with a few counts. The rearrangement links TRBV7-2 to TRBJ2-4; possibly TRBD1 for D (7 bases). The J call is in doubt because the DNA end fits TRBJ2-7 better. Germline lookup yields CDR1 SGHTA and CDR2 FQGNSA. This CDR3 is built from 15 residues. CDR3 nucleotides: TGTGCCAGCAGCCCCCAGGGGGGCAGTTCTTACGAGCAGTACTTC. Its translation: CASSPQGGSSYEQYF.

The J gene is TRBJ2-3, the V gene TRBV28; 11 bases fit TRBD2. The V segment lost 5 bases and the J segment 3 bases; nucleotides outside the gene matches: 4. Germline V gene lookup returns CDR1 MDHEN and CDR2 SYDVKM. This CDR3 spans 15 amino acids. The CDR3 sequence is CASSAGTSGTDTQYF. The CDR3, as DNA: TGTGCCAGCAGTGCCGGGACTAGCGGAACAGATACGCAGTATTTT.

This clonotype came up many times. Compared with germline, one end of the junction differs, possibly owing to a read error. CDR3 in DNA: TGCGCCAGCAGCTCTTCAGGGGGCTACAATGAGCAGTTCTTC. Its translation is CASSSSGGYNEQFF. This sequence joins TRBV27 and TRBJ2-1, with 7 positions matching TRBD1. Germline V CDR1 and CDR2: MNHEY, SMNVEV (reference sequence). This CDR3 has 14 residues.

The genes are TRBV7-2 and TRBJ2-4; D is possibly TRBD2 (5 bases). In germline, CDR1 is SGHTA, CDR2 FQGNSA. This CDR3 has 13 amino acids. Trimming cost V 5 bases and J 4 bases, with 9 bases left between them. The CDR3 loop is CASSRAEKNIQYF. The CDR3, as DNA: TGTGCCAGCAGCCGAGCGGAAAAAAACATTCAGTACTTC.

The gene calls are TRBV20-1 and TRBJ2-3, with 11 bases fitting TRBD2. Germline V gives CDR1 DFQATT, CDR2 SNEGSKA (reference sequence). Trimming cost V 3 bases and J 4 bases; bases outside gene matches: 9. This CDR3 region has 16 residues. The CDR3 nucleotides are TGCAGTGCTAGTGTTAGCGGGAGGGCCATTTCAGATACGCAGTATTTT. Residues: CSASVSGRAISDTQYF.

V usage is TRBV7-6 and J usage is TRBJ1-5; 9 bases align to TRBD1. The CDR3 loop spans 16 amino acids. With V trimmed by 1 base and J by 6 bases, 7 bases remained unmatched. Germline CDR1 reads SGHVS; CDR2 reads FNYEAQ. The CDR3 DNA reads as TGTGCCAGCAGCTTAGATGTAGGGACAGGGACTCAGCCCCAGCATTTT. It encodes CASSLDVGTGTQPQHF.

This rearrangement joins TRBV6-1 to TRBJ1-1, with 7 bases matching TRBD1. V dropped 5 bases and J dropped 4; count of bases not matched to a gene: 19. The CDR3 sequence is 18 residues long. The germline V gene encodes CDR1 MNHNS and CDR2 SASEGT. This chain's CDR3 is CASSPQGVGGEGTTEAFF. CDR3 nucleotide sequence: TGTGCCAGCAGTCCCCAGGGGGTGGGTGGAGAGGGGACCACTGAAGCTTTCTTT.

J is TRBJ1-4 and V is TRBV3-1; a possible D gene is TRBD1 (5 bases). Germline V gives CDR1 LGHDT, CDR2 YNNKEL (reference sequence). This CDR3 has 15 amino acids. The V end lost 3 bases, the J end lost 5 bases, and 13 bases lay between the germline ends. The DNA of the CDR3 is TGTGCCAGCAGCCAGGACGGCCGGGGGAATGAAAAACTGTTTTTT. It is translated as CASSQDGRGNEKLFF. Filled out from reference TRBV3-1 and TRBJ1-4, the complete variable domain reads DTAVSQTPKYLVTQMGNDKSIKCEQNLGHDTMYWYKQDSKKFLKIMFSYNNKELIINETVPNRFSPKSPDKAHLNLHINSLELGDSAVYFCASSQDGRGNEKLFFGSGTQLSVL.

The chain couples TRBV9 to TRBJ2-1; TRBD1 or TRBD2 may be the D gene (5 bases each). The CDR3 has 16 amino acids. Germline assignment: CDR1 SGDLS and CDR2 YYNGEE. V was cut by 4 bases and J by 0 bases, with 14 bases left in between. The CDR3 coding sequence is TGTGCCAGCAGCAACCCGGGGCAGGGCTCCTACAATGAGCAGTTCTTC. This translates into CASSNPGQGSYNEQFF.

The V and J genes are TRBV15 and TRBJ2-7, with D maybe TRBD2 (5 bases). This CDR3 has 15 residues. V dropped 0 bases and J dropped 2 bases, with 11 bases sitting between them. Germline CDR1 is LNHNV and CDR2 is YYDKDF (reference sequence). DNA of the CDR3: TGTGCCACCAGCAGAGAAGGACGGGGAACCTACGAGCAGTACTTC. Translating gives CATSREGRGTYEQYF.

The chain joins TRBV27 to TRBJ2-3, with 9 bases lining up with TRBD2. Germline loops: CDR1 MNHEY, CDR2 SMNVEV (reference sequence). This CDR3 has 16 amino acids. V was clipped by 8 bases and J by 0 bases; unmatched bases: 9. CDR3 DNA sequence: TGTGCCAGCCTTGACCTGACTAGCGGTAGCACAGATACGCAGTATTTT. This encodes CASLDLTSGSTDTQYF.

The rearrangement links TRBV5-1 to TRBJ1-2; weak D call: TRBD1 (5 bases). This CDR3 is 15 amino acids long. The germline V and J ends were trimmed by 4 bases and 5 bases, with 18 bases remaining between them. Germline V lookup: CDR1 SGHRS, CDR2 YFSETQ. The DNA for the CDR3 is TGCGCCAGCAGCCCCCGGGACGGTTCTTCTTATGGCTACACCTTC. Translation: CASSPRDGSSYGYTF.

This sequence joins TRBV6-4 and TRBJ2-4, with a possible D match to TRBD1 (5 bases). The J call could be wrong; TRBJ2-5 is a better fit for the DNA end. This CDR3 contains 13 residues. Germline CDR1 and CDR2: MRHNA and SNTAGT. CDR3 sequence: CASSDGSRGTQYF. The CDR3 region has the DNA TGTGCCAGCAGTGATGGGTCAAGGGGGACCCAGTACTTC.

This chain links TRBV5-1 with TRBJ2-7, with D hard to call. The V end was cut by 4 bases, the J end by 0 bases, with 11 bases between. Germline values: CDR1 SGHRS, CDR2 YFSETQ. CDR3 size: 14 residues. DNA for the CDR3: TGCGCCAGCAGCGGAACACTCAACTCCTACGAGCAGTACTTC. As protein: CASSGTLNSYEQYF. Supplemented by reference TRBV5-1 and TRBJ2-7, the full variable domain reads KAGVTQTPRYLIKTRGQQVTLSCSPISGHRSVSWYQQTPGQGLQFLFEYFSETQRNKGNFPGRFSGRQFSNSRSEMNVSTLELGDSALYLCASSGTLNSYEQYFGPGTRLTVT.

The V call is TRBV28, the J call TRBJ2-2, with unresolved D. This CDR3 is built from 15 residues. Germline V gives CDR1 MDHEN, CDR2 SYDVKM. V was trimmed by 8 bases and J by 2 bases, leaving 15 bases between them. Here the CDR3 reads CASLPVDYNTGELFF. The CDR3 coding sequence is TGTGCCAGCTTACCGGTCGATTACAACACCGGGGAGCTGTTTTTT.

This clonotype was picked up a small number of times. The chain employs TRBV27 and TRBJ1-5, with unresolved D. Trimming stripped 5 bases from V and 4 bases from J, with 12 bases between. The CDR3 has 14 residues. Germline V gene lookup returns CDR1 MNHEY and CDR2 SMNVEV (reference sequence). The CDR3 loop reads CASSPSRSNQPQHF. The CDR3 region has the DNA TGTGCCAGCAGTCCCTCCCGCAGTAATCAGCCCCAGCATTTT.

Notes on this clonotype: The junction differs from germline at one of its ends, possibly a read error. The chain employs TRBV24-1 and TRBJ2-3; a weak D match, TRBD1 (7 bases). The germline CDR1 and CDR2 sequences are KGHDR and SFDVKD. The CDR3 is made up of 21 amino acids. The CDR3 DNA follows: TGTGCCACCAGCGATTCCGGTATAGGGGGCGCGAAGTGGAGGGCCACAGATACGCAGTATTTT. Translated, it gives CATSDSGIGGAKWRATDTQYF.

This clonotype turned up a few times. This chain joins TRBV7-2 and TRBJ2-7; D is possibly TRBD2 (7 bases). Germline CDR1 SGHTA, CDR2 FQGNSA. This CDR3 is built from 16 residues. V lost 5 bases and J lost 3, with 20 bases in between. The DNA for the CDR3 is TGTGCCAGCAGCCTCAATGGGGGGGTAGGGGGCTACGAGCAGTACTTC. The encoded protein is CASSLNGGVGGYEQYF.

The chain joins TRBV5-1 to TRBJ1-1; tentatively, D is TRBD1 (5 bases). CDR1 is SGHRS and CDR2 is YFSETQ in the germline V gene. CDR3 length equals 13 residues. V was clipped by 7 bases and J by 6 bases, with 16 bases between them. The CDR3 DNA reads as TGCGCCAGCTACGGTGGGGGTGCTTCTGAAGCTTTCTTT. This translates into CASYGGGASEAFF.

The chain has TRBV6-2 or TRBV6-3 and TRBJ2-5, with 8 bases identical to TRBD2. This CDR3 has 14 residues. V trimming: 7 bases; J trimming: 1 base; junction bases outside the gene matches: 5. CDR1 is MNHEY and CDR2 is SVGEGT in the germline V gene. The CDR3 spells CASTLSGAQETQYF. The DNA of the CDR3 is TGTGCCAGCACCCTTAGCGGGGCCCAAGAGACCCAGTACTTC.

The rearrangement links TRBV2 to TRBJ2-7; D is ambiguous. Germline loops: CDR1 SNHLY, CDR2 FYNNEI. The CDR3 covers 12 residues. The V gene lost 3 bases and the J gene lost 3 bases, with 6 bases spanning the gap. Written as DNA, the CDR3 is TGTGCCAGCAGTGACGTGAACTACGAGCAGTACTTC. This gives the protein CASSDVNYEQYF.

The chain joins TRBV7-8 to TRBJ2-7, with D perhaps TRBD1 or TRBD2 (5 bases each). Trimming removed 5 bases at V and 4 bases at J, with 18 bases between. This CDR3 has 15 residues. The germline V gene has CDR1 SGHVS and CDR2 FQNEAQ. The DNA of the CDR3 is TGTGCCAGCAGCCCTAGATCGGGACCGATATACGAGCAGTACTTC. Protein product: CASSPRSGPIYEQYF.

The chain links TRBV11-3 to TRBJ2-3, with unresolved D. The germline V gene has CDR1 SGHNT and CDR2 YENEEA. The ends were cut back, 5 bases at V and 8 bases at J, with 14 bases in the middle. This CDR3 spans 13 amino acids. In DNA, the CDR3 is TGTGCCAGCAGCCCCCTCCCCCGGAGTACGCAGTATTTT. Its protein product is CASSPLPRSTQYF.

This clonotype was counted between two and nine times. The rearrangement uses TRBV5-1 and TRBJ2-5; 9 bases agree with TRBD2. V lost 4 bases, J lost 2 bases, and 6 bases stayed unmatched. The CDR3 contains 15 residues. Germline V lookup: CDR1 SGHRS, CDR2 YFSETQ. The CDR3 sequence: CASSRTSAGQETQYF. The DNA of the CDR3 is TGCGCCAGCAGCCGGACTAGCGCGGGTCAAGAGACCCAGTACTTC. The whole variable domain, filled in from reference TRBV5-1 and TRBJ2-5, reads KAGVTQTPRYLIKTRGQQVTLSCSPISGHRSVSWYQQTPGQGLQFLFEYFSETQRNKGNFPGRFSGRQFSNSRSEMNVSTLELGDSALYLCASSRTSAGQETQYFGPGTRLLVL.

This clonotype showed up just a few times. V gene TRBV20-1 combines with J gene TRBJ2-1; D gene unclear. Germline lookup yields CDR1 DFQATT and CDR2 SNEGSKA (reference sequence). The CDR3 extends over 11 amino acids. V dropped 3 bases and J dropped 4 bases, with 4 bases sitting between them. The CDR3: CSARKYNEQFF. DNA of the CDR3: TGCAGTGCTAGGAAGTACAATGAGCAGTTCTTC.

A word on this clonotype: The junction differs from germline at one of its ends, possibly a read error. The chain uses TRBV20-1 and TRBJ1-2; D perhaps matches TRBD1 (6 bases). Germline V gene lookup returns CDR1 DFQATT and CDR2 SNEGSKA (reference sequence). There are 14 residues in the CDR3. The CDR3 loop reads CSARDVLQGDGHTF. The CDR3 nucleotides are TGCAGTGCTAGAGATGTCTTACAGGGCGATGGCCACACCTTC.

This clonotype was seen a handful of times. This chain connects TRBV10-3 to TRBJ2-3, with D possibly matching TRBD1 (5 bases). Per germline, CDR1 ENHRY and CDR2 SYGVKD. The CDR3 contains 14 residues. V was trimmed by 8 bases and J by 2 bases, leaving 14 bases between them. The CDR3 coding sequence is TGTGCCATCGGTTTGGGGCCCAACACAGATACGCAGTATTTT. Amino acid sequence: CAIGLGPNTDTQYF.